This T cell receptor beta chain was profiled in a study of CD8 T cells in Susac syndrome. Germline V gene sequence: CDR1 SQVTM, CDR2 ANQGSEA. The CDR3 totals 15 residues. Trimming left V 7 bases short and J 5 bases short, with 18 bases between. Random hexamers were used to reverse transcribe the RNA input (about 0.5 to 1 ug). Amplification of TCR beta CDR3 by immunoSEQ multiplex PCR spanned 54 Vbeta and 13 Jbeta. Each CDR3 protein is one row after TCRdb ran MiXCR on the immunoSEQ multiplex PCR reads. This table holds under 200,000 distinct CDR3 sequences, 85% to 95% found once. High-throughput TCR beta sequencing covered peripheral CD8+ and CD4+ T cells.

The TCR was taken from a human donor in good health. Sequenced material: CD4+ T cells from PBMCs. The chain couples TRBV29-1 to TRBJ1-6, with D unresolved. The CDR3 nucleotides are TGCAGCGCACAGACCTCCCGCAATGATAATTCACCCCTCCACTTT. Its translation is CSAQTSRNDNSPLHF.